This T cell receptor (beta chain) was obtained from a study of blood T cells in healthy people across ages. A remark on this clonotype: The junction shows a germline mismatch at one end, possibly a read error.

The CDR3 length is 15 residues. Germline V gives CDR1 SGHRS, CDR2 YFSETQ. Each sample yielded at least 5 micrograms of PBMC total RNA. Using a J-beta primer mix together with a sample-barcoded 5' primer, a second PCR was run for roughly 6 to 11 cycles. TCRdb called the 5' RACE reads again in MiXCR, with one record for every CDR3 protein. The sample lists about 1.5 million distinct CDR3 sequences, roughly two fifths occurring once. This TCR came from a young woman in good health. Sequences were obtained from blood. The chain is built from TRBV5-1 and TRBJ2-5; maybe TRBD1 (6 bases). The CDR3 coding sequence is TGCGCCAGCGGCTTGGTTTCTCAGGGGTTGGAGACCCAGTACTTC. This sequence encodes CASGLVSQGLETQYF.